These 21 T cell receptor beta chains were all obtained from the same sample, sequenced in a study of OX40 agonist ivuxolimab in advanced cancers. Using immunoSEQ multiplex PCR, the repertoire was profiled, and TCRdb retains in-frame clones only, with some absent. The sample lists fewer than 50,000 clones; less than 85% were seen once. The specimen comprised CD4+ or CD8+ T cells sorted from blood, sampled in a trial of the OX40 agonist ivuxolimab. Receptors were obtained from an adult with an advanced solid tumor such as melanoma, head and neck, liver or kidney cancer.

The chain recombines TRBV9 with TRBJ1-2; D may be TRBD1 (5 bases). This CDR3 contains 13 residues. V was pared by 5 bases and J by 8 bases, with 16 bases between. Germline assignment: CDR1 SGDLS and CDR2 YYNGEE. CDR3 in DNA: TGTGCCAGCAGACCTGGGGACCTCAGGGGCTACACCTTC. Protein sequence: CASRPGDLRGYTF.

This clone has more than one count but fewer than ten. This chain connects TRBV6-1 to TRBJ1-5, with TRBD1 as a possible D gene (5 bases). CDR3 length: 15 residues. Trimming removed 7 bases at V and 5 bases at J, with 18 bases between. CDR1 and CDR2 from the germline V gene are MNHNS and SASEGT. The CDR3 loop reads CASTRDRGGDQPQHF. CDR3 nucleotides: TGTGCCAGCACCAGAGACAGAGGAGGGGATCAGCCCCAGCATTTT.

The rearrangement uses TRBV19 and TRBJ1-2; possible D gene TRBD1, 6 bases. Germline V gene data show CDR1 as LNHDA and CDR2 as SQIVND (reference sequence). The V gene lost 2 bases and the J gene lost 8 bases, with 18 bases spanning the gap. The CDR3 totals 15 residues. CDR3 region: CASSITGPRGSGYTF. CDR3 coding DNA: TGTGCCAGTAGTATAACAGGTCCAAGGGGGAGCGGCTACACCTTC.

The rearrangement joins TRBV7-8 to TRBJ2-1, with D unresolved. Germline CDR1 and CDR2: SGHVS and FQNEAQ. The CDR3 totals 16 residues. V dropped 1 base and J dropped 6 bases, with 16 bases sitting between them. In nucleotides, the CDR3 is TGTGCCAGCAGCTTAGTCAGATTGGTAGTGGCCAATGAGCAGTTCTTC. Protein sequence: CASSLVRLVVANEQFF.

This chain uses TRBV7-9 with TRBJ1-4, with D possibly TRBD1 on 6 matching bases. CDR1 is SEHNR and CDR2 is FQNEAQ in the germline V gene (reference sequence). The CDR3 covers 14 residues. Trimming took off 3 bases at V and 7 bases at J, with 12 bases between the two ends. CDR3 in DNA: TGTGCCAGCAGCTTCGGACAGTACAGTGAAAAACTGTTTTTT. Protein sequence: CASSFGQYSEKLFF.

For the CDR3, the DNA is TGCGCCAGCAGCTTGTTGCGAGGGAAGACAGATACGCAGTATTTT. Translation gives CASSLLRGKTDTQYF. The chain uses TRBV5-1 and TRBJ2-3; a possible D gene is TRBD2 (5 bases). The CDR3 has 15 amino acids. With 1 base removed from V and 3 bases from J, the gap between germline ends came to 12 bases. The germline V gene has CDR1 SGHRS and CDR2 YFSETQ.

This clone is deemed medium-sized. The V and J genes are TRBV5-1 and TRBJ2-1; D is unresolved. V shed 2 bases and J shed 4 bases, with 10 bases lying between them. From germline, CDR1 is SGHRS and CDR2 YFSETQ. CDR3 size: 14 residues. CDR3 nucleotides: TGCGCCAGCAGCTTTGGCGATTCATACAATGAGCAGTTCTTC. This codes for CASSFGDSYNEQFF.

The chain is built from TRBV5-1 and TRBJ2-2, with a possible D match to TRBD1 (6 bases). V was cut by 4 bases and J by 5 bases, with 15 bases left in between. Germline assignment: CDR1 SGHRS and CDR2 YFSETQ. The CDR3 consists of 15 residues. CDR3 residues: CASSILQGWTGELFF. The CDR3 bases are TGCGCCAGCAGCATCCTACAGGGATGGACCGGGGAGCTGTTTTTT. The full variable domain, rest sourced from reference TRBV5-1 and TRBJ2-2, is KAGVTQTPRYLIKTRGQQVTLSCSPISGHRSVSWYQQTPGQGLQFLFEYFSETQRNKGNFPGRFSGRQFSNSRSEMNVSTLELGDSALYLCASSILQGWTGELFFGEGSRLTVL.

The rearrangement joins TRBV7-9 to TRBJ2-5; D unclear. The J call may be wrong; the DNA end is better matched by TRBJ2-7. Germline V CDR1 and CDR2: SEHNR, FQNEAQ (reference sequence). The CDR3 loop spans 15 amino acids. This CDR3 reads CASSLVVGISYEQYF. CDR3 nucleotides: TGTGCCAGCAGCTTAGTGGTAGGGATTTCCTACGAGCAGTACTTC.

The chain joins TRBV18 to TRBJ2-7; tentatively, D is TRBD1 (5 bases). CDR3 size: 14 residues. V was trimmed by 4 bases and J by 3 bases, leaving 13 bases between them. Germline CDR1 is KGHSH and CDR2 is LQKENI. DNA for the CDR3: TGTGCCAGCTCACGTTCAGGGTCGGTCTACGAGCAGTACTTC. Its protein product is CASSRSGSVYEQYF.

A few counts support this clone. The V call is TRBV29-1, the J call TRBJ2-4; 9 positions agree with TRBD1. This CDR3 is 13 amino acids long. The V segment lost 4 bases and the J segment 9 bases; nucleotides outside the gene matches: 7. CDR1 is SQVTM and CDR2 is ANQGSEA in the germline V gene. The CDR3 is CSVVKDRGTIQYF. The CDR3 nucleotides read TGCAGCGTTGTAAAGGACAGGGGTACCATTCAGTACTTC.

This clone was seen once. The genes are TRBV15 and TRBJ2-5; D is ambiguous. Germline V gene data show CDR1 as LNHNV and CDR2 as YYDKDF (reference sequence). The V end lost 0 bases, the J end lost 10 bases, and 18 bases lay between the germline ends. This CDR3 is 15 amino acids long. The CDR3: CATSRDSVAMAIQYF. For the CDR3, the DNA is TGTGCCACCAGCAGAGACTCGGTGGCCATGGCTATCCAGTACTTC. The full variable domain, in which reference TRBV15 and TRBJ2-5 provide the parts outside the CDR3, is DAMVIQNPRYQVTQFGKPVTLSCSQTLNHNVMYWYQQKSSQAPKLLFHYYDKDFNNEADTPDNFQSRRPNTSFCFLDIRSPGLGDTAMYLCATSRDSVAMAIQYFGPGTRLLVL.

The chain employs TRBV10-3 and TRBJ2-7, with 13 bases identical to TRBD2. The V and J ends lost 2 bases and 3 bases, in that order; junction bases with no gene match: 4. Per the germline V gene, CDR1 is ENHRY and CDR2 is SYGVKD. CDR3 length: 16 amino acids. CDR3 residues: CAISEGLAGVSYEQYF. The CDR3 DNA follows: TGTGCCATCAGTGAGGGACTAGCGGGAGTCAGCTACGAGCAGTACTTC.

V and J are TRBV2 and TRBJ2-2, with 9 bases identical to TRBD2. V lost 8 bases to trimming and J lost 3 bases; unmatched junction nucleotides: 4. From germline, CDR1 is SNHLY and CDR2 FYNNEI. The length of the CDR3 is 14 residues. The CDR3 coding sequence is TGTGCCAGCCGTAGCGGGAGTCACACCGGGGAGCTGTTTTTT. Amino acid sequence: CASRSGSHTGELFF. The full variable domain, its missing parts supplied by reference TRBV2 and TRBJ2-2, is EPEVTQTPSHQVTQMGQEVILRCVPISNHLYFYWYRQILGQKVEFLVSFYNNEISEKSEIFDDQFSVERPDGSNFTLKIRSTKLEDSAMYFCASRSGSHTGELFFGEGSRLTVL.

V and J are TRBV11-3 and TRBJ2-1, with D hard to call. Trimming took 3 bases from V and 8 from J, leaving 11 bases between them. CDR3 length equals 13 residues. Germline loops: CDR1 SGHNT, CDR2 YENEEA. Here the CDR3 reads CASSFQAPDEQFF. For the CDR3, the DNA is TGTGCCAGCAGCTTTCAGGCTCCCGATGAGCAGTTCTTC. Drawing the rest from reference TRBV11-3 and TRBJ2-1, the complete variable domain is EAGVVQSPRYKIIEKKQPVAFWCNPISGHNTLYWYLQNLGQGPELLIRYENEEAVDDSQLPKDRFSAERLKGVDSTLKIQPAELGDSAVYLCASSFQAPDEQFFGPGTRLTVL.

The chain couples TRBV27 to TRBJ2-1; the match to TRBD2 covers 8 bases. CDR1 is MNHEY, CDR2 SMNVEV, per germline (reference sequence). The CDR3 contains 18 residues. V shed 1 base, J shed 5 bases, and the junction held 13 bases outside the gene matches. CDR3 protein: CASSLWPRISGANNEQFF. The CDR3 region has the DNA TGTGCCAGCAGTTTATGGCCCAGGATTAGCGGGGCAAACAATGAGCAGTTCTTC.

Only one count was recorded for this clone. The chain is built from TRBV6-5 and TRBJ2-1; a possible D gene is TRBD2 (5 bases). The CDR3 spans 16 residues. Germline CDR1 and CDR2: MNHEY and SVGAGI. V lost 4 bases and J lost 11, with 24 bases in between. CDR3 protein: CASSSNDPEDRDKQFF. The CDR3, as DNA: TGTGCCAGCAGTTCCAACGATCCGGAGGACCGCGATAAGCAGTTCTTC.

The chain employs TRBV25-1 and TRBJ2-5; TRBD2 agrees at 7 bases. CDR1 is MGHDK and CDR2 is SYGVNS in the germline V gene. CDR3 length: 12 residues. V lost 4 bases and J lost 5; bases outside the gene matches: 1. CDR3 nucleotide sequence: TGTGCCAGCAGTGTGGGGGGGGAGACCCAGTACTTC. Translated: CASSVGGETQYF.

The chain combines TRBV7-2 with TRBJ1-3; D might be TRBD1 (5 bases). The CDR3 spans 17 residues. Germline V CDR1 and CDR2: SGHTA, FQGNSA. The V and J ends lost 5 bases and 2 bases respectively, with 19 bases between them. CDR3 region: CASSVQFRESAGNTIYF. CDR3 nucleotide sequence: TGTGCCAGCAGCGTACAATTCAGGGAATCCGCTGGAAACACCATATATTTT. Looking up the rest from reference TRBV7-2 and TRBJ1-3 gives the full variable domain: GAGVSQSPSNKVTEKGKDVELRCDPISGHTALYWYRQSLGQGLEFLIYFQGNSAPDKSGLPSDRFSAERTGGSVSTLTIQRTQQEDSAVYLCASSVQFRESAGNTIYFGEGSWLTVV.

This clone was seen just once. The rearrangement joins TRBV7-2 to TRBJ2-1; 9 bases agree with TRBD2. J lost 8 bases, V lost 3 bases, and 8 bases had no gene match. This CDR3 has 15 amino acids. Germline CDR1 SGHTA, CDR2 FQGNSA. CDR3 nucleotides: TGTGCCAGCAGCTTCGGCGGGAGGGCTCGCGATGAGCAGTTCTTC. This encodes CASSFGGRARDEQFF.

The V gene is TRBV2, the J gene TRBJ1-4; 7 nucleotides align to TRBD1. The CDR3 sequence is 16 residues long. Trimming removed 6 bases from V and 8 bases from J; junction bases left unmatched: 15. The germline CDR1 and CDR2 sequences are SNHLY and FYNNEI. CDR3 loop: CASSQTTGALLEKLFF. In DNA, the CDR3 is TGTGCCAGCAGCCAGACAACAGGGGCTCTTTTGGAAAAACTGTTTTTT.